The 16 T cell receptor beta chains below were found in one sample sequenced in a study of blood T cell repertoires in COVID-19. Assay: immunoSEQ multiplex PCR; the TCRdb copy retains only in-frame clones and omits some. Counted here are 470,000 or so clones, roughly 89% occurring once; the ten biggest clones make up about 4.5%. Sequenced material: peripheral blood. These receptor sequences come from a woman in her twenties or thirties with acute or convalescent COVID-19.

This chain uses TRBV30 with TRBJ1-1; 7 nucleotides match TRBD1. Germline loops: CDR1 GTSNPN, CDR2 SVGIG (reference sequence). The CDR3 is 12 residues long. Trimming cost V 6 bases and J 5 bases; bases outside gene matches: 6. The CDR3 protein is CACSRGQTEAFF. CDR3 coding DNA: TGTGCCTGTTCAAGGGGGCAGACTGAAGCTTTCTTT.

The rearrangement joins TRBV7-2 to TRBJ2-5, with D perhaps TRBD1 (6 bases). The V end was cut by 5 bases, the J end by 4 bases, with 17 bases between. The CDR3 is 15 residues long. Germline V gives CDR1 SGHTA, CDR2 FQGNSA. Here the CDR3 DNA reads TGTGCCAGCAGCCCCTCCGCAGGGGTGGTAGAGACCCAGTACTTC. Residues: CASSPSAGVVETQYF.

The rearrangement links TRBV6-5 to TRBJ2-7, with D perhaps TRBD1 (5 bases). In germline, CDR1 is MNHEY, CDR2 SVGAGI. V lost 2 bases to trimming and J lost 0 bases, with 5 bases between them. The CDR3 consists of 13 residues. The CDR3 DNA reads as TGTGCCAGCAGTTACGACAGCTCCTACGAGCAGTACTTC. Residues: CASSYDSSYEQYF.

The chain uses TRBV28 and TRBJ2-1; D is possibly TRBD2 (6 bases). V lost 3 bases and J lost 6, with 12 bases in between. The germline V gene has CDR1 MDHEN and CDR2 SYDVKM. The CDR3 is made up of 14 amino acids. CDR3 nucleotides: TGTGCCAGCAGTTTGCGGGACTGGGCCAATGAGCAGTTCTTC. Translating gives CASSLRDWANEQFF.

Note on this clone: This may stem from a read error, because a much larger clone lies one nucleotide away. The CDR3: CASSFDRGADTQYF. The CDR3 nucleotides read TGTGCCAGCAGCTTCGACAGGGGAGCAGATACGCAGTATTTT. This chain links TRBV7-3 with TRBJ2-3; 8 nucleotides match TRBD1. The CDR3 consists of 14 residues. Trimming cost V 3 bases and J 4 bases; bases outside gene matches: 3. Germline V CDR1 and CDR2: SGHTA, FQGTGA.

The rearrangement uses TRBV28 and TRBJ2-3; the D gene is possibly TRBD2 (5 bases). Germline CDR1 and CDR2: MDHEN and SYDVKM. This CDR3 spans 14 amino acids. Between the trimmed V and J ends, which lost 2 bases and 2 bases, there was a span of 8 bases. The CDR3 loop is CASSLLASTDTQYF. CDR3 sequence (DNA): TGTGCCAGCAGTTTACTAGCTTCCACAGATACGCAGTATTTT.

The CDR3 DNA reads as TGTGCCAGCAGTTACACAGGGACAGGGGGCGGCGAGCAGTACTTC. As protein: CASSYTGTGGGEQYF. This rearrangement joins TRBV6-5 to TRBJ2-7, with 12 nucleotides matching TRBD1. Germline V gives CDR1 MNHEY, CDR2 SVGAGI. This CDR3 region has 15 residues. Trimming at V came to 2 bases and at J to 6 bases, leaving 5 bases not matched to a gene.

The chain joins TRBV15 to TRBJ2-5, with 9 bases aligning to TRBD2. The CDR3 is 17 residues long. The V gene end was trimmed by 0 bases and the J gene end by 2 bases; junction bases not matched to a gene: 7. CDR1 is LNHNV, CDR2 YYDKDF, per germline (reference sequence). Here the CDR3 DNA reads TGTGCCACCAGCAGAGATCTAGTCCTAGCGGGGCAAGAGACCCAGTACTTC. The encoded protein is CATSRDLVLAGQETQYF.

CDR3 sequence reads: CASSRDRVNSPLHF. DNA for the CDR3: TGTGCCAGCAGTAGGGACAGGGTGAATTCACCCCTCCACTTT. The rearrangement joins TRBV6-5 to TRBJ1-6; TRBD1 matches at 9 bases. From germline, CDR1 is MNHEY and CDR2 SVGAGI. The CDR3 extends over 14 amino acids. With 5 bases clipped from V and 7 bases from J, the junction kept 3 bases outside the gene matches.

This chain links TRBV4-2 with TRBJ2-7; TRBD2 aligns across 11 bases. With V trimmed by 0 bases and J by 2 bases, 0 bases remained unmatched. This CDR3 is built from 15 residues. Germline lookup yields CDR1 LGHNA and CDR2 YNFKEQ. For the CDR3, the DNA is TGTGCCAGCAGCCAAGAACTAGCGGGGGCCTACGAGCAGTACTTC. This gives the protein CASSQELAGAYEQYF.

This chain connects TRBV7-9 to TRBJ1-1, with a weak D call TRBD1 (5 bases). V was shortened by 7 bases and J by 1 base, with 13 bases between the two germline ends. The CDR3 consists of 14 residues. Germline V CDR1 and CDR2: SEHNR, FQNEAQ (reference sequence). In nucleotides, the CDR3 is TGTGCCAGCATCAGACAGTGGTGGAACACTGAAGCTTTCTTT. It is translated as CASIRQWWNTEAFF.

V is TRBV28 and J is TRBJ1-5; TRBD1 matches 7 bases. The V gene's germline CDR1 is MDHEN and CDR2 SYDVKM. The trim removed 7 bases at V and 10 bases at J, leaving 16 bases unmatched. The CDR3 sequence is 15 residues long. CDR3 sequence reads: CASTLLTGAAGPQHF. CDR3 sequence (DNA): TGTGCCAGCACCCTGCTAACAGGGGCCGCGGGCCCCCAGCATTTT.

V usage is TRBV24-1 and J usage is TRBJ2-1; 10 positions match TRBD2. The CDR3 has 15 residues. J was trimmed by 5 bases and V by 7 bases; bases with no gene match: 7. Per the germline V gene, CDR1 is KGHDR and CDR2 is SFDVKD. The CDR3 sequence: CATSPSGGPHNEQFF. The CDR3 DNA is TGTGCCACCAGCCCTAGCGGGGGCCCCCACAATGAGCAGTTCTTC.

The chain has TRBV4-1 and TRBJ1-4; D unclear. V lost 1 base and J lost 4, with 13 bases in between. CDR3 length: 16 amino acids. From germline, CDR1 is MGHRA and CDR2 YSYEKL. CDR3 protein: CASSQGIGQINEKLFF. The CDR3 DNA is TGCGCCAGCAGCCAAGGGATTGGGCAAATTAATGAAAAACTGTTTTTT.

The chain combines TRBV7-2 with TRBJ1-2; no clear D gene. This CDR3 has 15 residues. Trimming took 8 bases from V and 4 from J, leaving 20 bases between them. Germline V gene data show CDR1 as SGHTA and CDR2 as FQGNSA. CDR3 amino acids: CASSPRARDGYGYTF. Written as DNA, the CDR3 is TGTGCCAGCTCTCCGCGAGCGAGGGATGGCTATGGCTACACCTTC. Looking up the rest from reference TRBV7-2 and TRBJ1-2 gives the full variable domain: GAGVSQSPSNKVTEKGKDVELRCDPISGHTALYWYRQSLGQGLEFLIYFQGNSAPDKSGLPSDRFSAERTGGSVSTLTIQRTQQEDSAVYLCASSPRARDGYGYTFGSGTRLTVV.

This chain connects TRBV6-2 or TRBV6-3 to TRBJ2-7, with D maybe TRBD1 (7 bases). V lost 2 bases and J lost 5, with 16 bases in between. The V gene's germline CDR1 is MNHEY and CDR2 SVGEGT. CDR3 length equals 15 residues. The CDR3 sequence is CASSYPPRGVDEQYF. Written as DNA, the CDR3 is TGTGCCAGCAGTTACCCTCCCAGGGGGGTCGACGAGCAGTACTTC.